The 12 T cell receptor beta chains below were found in one sample sequenced in a study of vaccination effects on CD4 cells after COVID-19 (dated by TCRdb to 2021 to 2024). After around eleven days of culture, CD4+ T cells were isolated with the EasySep CD4+ T cell isolation kit. The method behind the library was the immunoSEQ multiplex PCR assay. This is the immuneACCESS table as TCRdb keeps it, with only in-frame sequences that have V and J called. A part of the clones is gone; compared with another copy, unresolved V genes explain less than half, and the rest is unexplained. Recorded for this sample are tens of thousands of clones; approximately 67% of them occurred a single time. Of the sample, around 4.4% falls within the top ten clones. These receptors' antigens are unknown. The starting material was CD4+ T cells from PBMCs cultured without peptide, obtained before COVID-19 vaccination. These TCRs come from a human donor who received a COVID-19 vaccine.

This chain connects TRBV18 to TRBJ1-2; D remains unclear. Germline V lookup: CDR1 KGHSH, CDR2 LQKENI. Trimming took off 5 bases at V and 4 bases at J, with 5 bases between the two ends. The CDR3 runs to 11 residues. CDR3 region: CASSTSYGYTF. Written as DNA, the CDR3 is TGTGCCAGCTCAACCAGCTATGGCTACACCTTC.

The V call is TRBV7-2, the J call TRBJ1-2; a possible D gene is TRBD1 (5 bases). CDR1 is SGHTA, CDR2 FQGNSA, per germline. V was cut by 6 bases and J by 4 bases, with 15 bases left in between. This CDR3 spans 14 amino acids. In nucleotides, the CDR3 is TGTGCCAGCAGGGGGCGAGGGTCGGGCTATGGCTACACCTTC. Translation: CASRGRGSGYGYTF.

The CDR3 nucleotides are TGTGCCAGCAGTTCTTGGGGACTTGAAGCTTTCTTT. Translated, it gives CASSSWGLEAFF. The V and J genes are TRBV12-3 or TRBV12-4 and TRBJ1-1, with D possibly matching TRBD1 (5 bases). This CDR3 comprises 12 residues. Trimming took off 4 bases at V and 7 bases at J, with 10 bases between the two ends.

This sequence joins TRBV23-1 and TRBJ1-5, with D tentatively TRBD1 (6 bases). TRBV23-1 qualifies as an ORF whose function is uncertain. This CDR3 comprises 15 residues. Trimming took off 9 bases at V and 1 base at J, with 16 bases between the two ends. CDR3 DNA: TGCGCCAGGAAAATGGGGGGGGCGAGCAATCAGCCCCAGCATTTT. Amino acids: CARKMGGASNQPQHF.

This clone was seen more than once but under ten times. This chain joins TRBV7-6 and TRBJ2-6; no reliable D call. Trimming left V 3 bases short and J 0 bases short, with 9 bases between. Germline V gives CDR1 SGHVS, CDR2 FNYEAQ. The length of the CDR3 is 16 residues. CDR3 DNA: TGTGCCAGCAGCTTGGCAGATAGCTCTGGGGCCAACGTCCTGACTTTC. Its translation is CASSLADSSGANVLTF.

The rearrangement links TRBV7-9 to TRBJ2-2; D possibly corresponds to TRBD2 (6 bases). Germline assignment: CDR1 SEHNR and CDR2 FQNEAQ (reference sequence). Trimming removed 1 base from V and 3 bases from J, with 9 bases in between. The CDR3 covers 15 residues. The CDR3 region has the DNA TGTGCCAGCAGCTTAGTGCGGGGATACACCGGGGAGCTGTTTTTT. Its translation: CASSLVRGYTGELFF.

This clone was observed a handful of times. The V gene is TRBV10-3, the J gene TRBJ1-2; D might be TRBD1 (5 bases). V gave up 2 bases and J gave up 0 bases, with 16 bases separating them. The CDR3 is 17 amino acids. CDR1 and CDR2 from the germline V gene are ENHRY and SYGVKD. As DNA, the CDR3 is TGTGCCATCAGTGAGGGGGCAGGTTCTTCAGCTAACTATGGCTACACCTTC. This encodes CAISEGAGSSANYGYTF.

This clone has only a few counts. The chain has TRBV7-2 and TRBJ1-5; no clear D. Germline-derived CDR1 and CDR2 are SGHTA and FQGNSA. V was shortened by 2 bases and J by 4 bases, with 6 bases between the two germline ends. The CDR3 consists of 13 residues. CDR3 sequence: CASSLQENQPQHF. The CDR3 DNA reads TGTGCCAGCAGCTTACAGGAGAATCAGCCCCAGCATTTT.

The V gene is TRBV3-1 (or the pseudogene TRBV3-2), the J gene TRBJ2-3; TRBD2 might be the D (5 bases). The CDR3 runs to 13 residues. Germline-derived CDR1 and CDR2 are LGHDT and YNNKEL (reference sequence). V was trimmed by 4 bases and J by 3 bases, leaving 8 bases between them. CDR3 nucleotide sequence: TGTGCCAGCAGCCCCCCGGGGACAGATACGCAGTATTTT. Its protein product is CASSPPGTDTQYF.

The J gene is TRBJ1-5, the V gene TRBV10-1; D is unresolved. The V end was cut by 3 bases, the J end by 4 bases, with 4 bases between. This CDR3 spans 12 amino acids. Germline V gene sequence: CDR1 WNHNN, CDR2 SYGVQD (reference sequence). CDR3 DNA sequence: TGCGCCAGCAGTGACAGGAATCAGCCCCAGCATTTT. Translation gives CASSDRNQPQHF.

The V and J genes are TRBV19 and TRBJ1-2; tentative D call: TRBD1 (6 bases). Germline CDR1 LNHDA, CDR2 SQIVND (reference sequence). CDR3 length: 15 residues. V was pared by 4 bases and J by 7 bases, with 19 bases between. As DNA, the CDR3 is TGTGCCAGTAGTAGCGGGTTGAGGCAGGGGCTTGGCTACACCTTC. It encodes CASSSGLRQGLGYTF.

The CDR3 bases are TGTGCCAGCAGCTTAGCCAGGGTGGGGGTCACTGAAGCTTTCTTT. Protein: CASSLARVGVTEAFF. The chain employs TRBV7-9 and TRBJ1-1; D may be TRBD1 (5 bases). V lost 0 bases, J lost 4 bases, and 12 bases lay in between. The CDR3 has 15 residues. Germline CDR1 reads SEHNR; CDR2 reads FQNEAQ (reference sequence).